The 2 T cell receptor beta chains presented below share a single source sample, sequenced in a study of T cell responses to AZD1222 COVID-19 vaccine (dated by TCRdb to the early 2020s). Libraries were built with the immunoSEQ multiplex PCR assay. Sourced from immuneACCESS, this table was stored by TCRdb with only in-frame sequences that have V and J called. A share of the clones is absent; for the studies checked, an unresolved V gene accounts for under half, and the remainder has no known explanation. This sample comprises around 150,000 clones, approximately 89% of them detected only once. The top ten hold around 1.2% of the sample. Per the publication, the time point label means: about 28 days (+/-7) after the second vaccine dose. This sample comprised peripheral blood, obtained 28 days after the second AZD1222 dose. The origin of the receptors is an adult who received the AZD1222 COVID-19 vaccine.

This clone appeared a single time. This chain links TRBV18 with TRBJ2-5; no reliable D call. Trimming pared 0 bases from V and 2 bases from J, leaving 7 bases between. This CDR3 has 14 amino acids. Germline V CDR1 and CDR2: KGHSH, LQKENI. The CDR3 spells CASSPPLAQETQYF. The CDR3 DNA follows: TGTGCCAGCTCACCACCGTTAGCTCAAGAGACCCAGTACTTC.

The chain has TRBV5-1 and TRBJ1-5; 8 bases agree with TRBD1. Trimming took 4 bases from V and 6 from J; bases not matched to a gene: 6. The germline V gene has CDR1 SGHRS and CDR2 YFSETQ. CDR3 length equals 14 residues. This CDR3 is CASSLDREVQPQHF. The CDR3 bases are TGCGCCAGCAGCCTGGACAGGGAAGTTCAGCCCCAGCATTTT.